This is a list of T cell receptor beta chains from one sample in a study of T cell repertoires in aging, cancer and after chemotherapy. From the multiplex PCR reads, TCRdb called clonotypes with MiXCR, one entry per CDR3 protein. The sample shows under 9,000 distinct CDR3 sequences, 25% of them seen only once. Sample: blood. Receptors originate from a human donor with a blood cancer. The CDR3 runs from the conserved cysteine through the conserved F or W. A D gene is named only where the DNA matches it firmly. Size is omitted from some rows. Given values are once, few, many or a class for expanded clones.

v_call	d_call	clone_size	j_call	cdr3_nt	cdr3_aa
TRBV12-3/TRBV12-4	-	-	TRBJ1-3	TGTGCCAGCATACCGGATTTTCCTTCTGGAAACACCATATATTTT	CASIPDFPSGNTIYF
TRBV4-2	-	-	TRBJ2-2	TGTGCCAGCAGGGGCTCGATTAACACCGGGGAGCTGTTTTTT	CASRGSINTGELFF
TRBV14	TRBD2	many	TRBJ2-1	TGTGCCAGCAGCCCCCTACTAGCGGGGGCAAGCTCCTACAATGAGCAGTTCTTC	CASSPLLAGASSYNEQFF
TRBV28	-	-	TRBJ2-6	TGTGCCAGCAGTTTAGACCTAGCTGGGGGTGGCGTCCTGACTTTC	CASSLDLAGGGVLTF
TRBV20-1	-	-	TRBJ1-2	TGCAGTGCTAGTGTTCGGACTTACTATGGCTACACCTTC	CSASVRTYYGYTF
TRBV20-1	-	few	TRBJ2-2	TGCAGTGCTAGAGGGGTCCCCGGGGAGCTGTTTTTT	CSARGVPGELFF
TRBV7-5	-	-	TRBJ1-1	-	CISVPEAPGQINTEAFF
TRBV29-1	TRBD1	-	TRBJ2-5	TGCAGCGTTTCTGGGACAGGGTTGACGTGGGAGCCATCGGAGACCCAGTACTTC	CSVSGTGLTWEPSETQYF
TRBV18	TRBD1	medium-sized	TRBJ1-6	TGTGCCAGCTCACTGGCTTTCGGGACAGAAAATTCACCCCTCCACTTT	CASSLAFGTENSPLHF
TRBV18	TRBD1	many	TRBJ1-5	TGTGCCAGCTCTCCAGGGACAGGCGTTAATCAGCCCCAGCATTTT	CASSPGTGVNQPQHF
TRBV6-5	TRBD2	medium-sized	TRBJ2-1	TGTGCCAGCAGTCCGACGGCGGGGGGGCGCAATGAGCAGTTCTTC	CASSPTAGGRNEQFF
TRBV6-1	-	medium-sized	TRBJ1-6	TGTGCCAGCGGGACGGACAGATCCTATAATTCACCCCTCCACTTT	CASGTDRSYNSPLHF
TRBV5-4	TRBD1	many	TRBJ2-1	TGTGCCAGCAGCCCAATACCGACAGGGCGCTTTGATGAGCAGTTCTTC	CASSPIPTGRFDEQFF
TRBV27	TRBD2	-	TRBJ2-5	TGTGCCAGCAGCAAAATAGCGGGGGGAGGAGAGACCCAGTACTTC	CASSKIAGGGETQYF
TRBV6-5	-	many	TRBJ1-5	TGTGCCAGCAGTTACTCGAGAGGGGATCAGCCCCAGCATTTT	CASSYSRGDQPQHF